Presented here are 23 T cell receptor beta chains from one specimen sequenced in a study of shared clonotypes between healthy human individuals. Repertoires were generated with immunoSEQ multiplex PCR, while TCRdb's copy carries only in-frame clones and drops some. This sample has about 2.4 million clones; under 95% occur once, and the top ten carry more than 0.35%. The sequenced sample consisted of naive CD4+ T cells from PBMCs. Subset indicated: CD45RA+ positively selected. The receptor source for this set is a man between 18 and 35 years old in good health. Some clones in this sample may be carry-over from other donors' samples.

This clone was counted a few times. The sample contains more than one DNA sequence encoding this CDR3. The chain recombines TRBV20-1 with TRBJ1-4; D is ambiguous. The V end was cut by 1 base, the J end by 6 bases, with 3 bases between. Germline V CDR1 and CDR2: DFQATT, SNEGSKA (reference sequence). The CDR3 contains 11 residues. Here the CDR3 reads CSARAYEKLFF. The CDR3 region has the DNA TGCAGTGCTAGAGCGTATGAAAAACTGTTTTTT.

V is TRBV4-1 and J is TRBJ2-1, with TRBD2 matching 11 bases. The CDR3 has 17 residues. V dropped 3 bases and J dropped 12; count of bases not matched to a gene: 16. CDR1 is MGHRA and CDR2 is YSYEKL in the germline V gene. CDR3 nucleotides: TGCGCCAGCAGCCATGGACTAGCGGGTTCTTTCCCCCAAGGGCAGTTCTTC. Translation: CASSHGLAGSFPQGQFF.

This chain uses TRBV7-9 with TRBJ1-4; TRBD1 matches 8 bases. V lost 4 bases, J lost 8 bases, and 3 bases stayed unmatched. CDR1 is SEHNR and CDR2 is FQNEAQ in the germline V gene (reference sequence). The CDR3 runs 13 residues. CDR3 protein: CASSWQGAEKLFF. Here the CDR3 DNA reads TGTGCCAGCAGCTGGCAGGGGGCGGAAAAACTGTTTTTT.

The chain couples TRBV28 to TRBJ2-2; tentatively, D is TRBD2 (6 bases). V dropped 8 bases and J dropped 5 bases, with 15 bases sitting between them. The germline CDR1 and CDR2 sequences are MDHEN and SYDVKM. The CDR3 sequence is 14 residues long. CDR3 sequence: CASRGSGWTGELFF. The CDR3, as DNA: TGTGCCAGCCGGGGTAGCGGTTGGACCGGGGAGCTGTTTTTT.

CDR3 DNA: TGTGCCAGCAGCTTAATGCAGGGGGCGCTTCCCTACGAGCAGTACTTC. Its protein product is CASSLMQGALPYEQYF. The chain uses TRBV7-2 and TRBJ2-7, with 8 bases identical to TRBD1. Germline-derived CDR1 and CDR2 are SGHTA and FQGNSA. The CDR3 spans 16 residues. The V gene end was trimmed by 2 bases and the J gene end by 2 bases; junction bases not matched to a gene: 8.

This clone was counted a single time. V usage is TRBV11-2 and J usage is TRBJ2-3; 12 nucleotides match TRBD2. The V and J ends lost 4 bases and 4 bases, in that order; junction bases with no gene match: 3. CDR1 and CDR2 from the germline V gene are SGHAT and FQNNGV. The CDR3 contains 15 residues. The CDR3 DNA reads as TGTGCCAGCAGCTCCCCTAGCGGGAGGGCAGATACGCAGTATTTT. Translated: CASSSPSGRADTQYF.

The gene calls are TRBV7-8 and TRBJ2-7; 8 bases are a match to TRBD1. J was trimmed by 4 bases and V by 5 bases; bases with no gene match: 10. Germline V gene sequence: CDR1 SGHVS, CDR2 FQNEAQ. There are 15 residues in the CDR3. The CDR3 loop is CASSLREDRVYEQYF. CDR3 coding DNA: TGTGCCAGCAGCCTCAGGGAGGACAGGGTTTACGAGCAGTACTTC.

This chain uses TRBV18 with TRBJ1-1; 8 bases map to TRBD1. V was clipped by 5 bases and J by 1 base; unmatched bases: 12. The CDR3 sequence is 17 residues long. Germline loops: CDR1 KGHSH, CDR2 LQKENI. The CDR3 spells CASSSDRDFLGNTEAFF. DNA for the CDR3: TGTGCCAGCTCATCGGACAGGGATTTTTTGGGGAACACTGAAGCTTTCTTT.

This clone was recorded a few times. The chain uses TRBV28 and TRBJ1-1; tentative D call: TRBD1 (6 bases). CDR3 size: 14 residues. The V end lost 5 bases, the J end lost 4 bases, and 14 bases lay between the germline ends. Germline V gives CDR1 MDHEN, CDR2 SYDVKM. For the CDR3, the DNA is TGTGCCAGCAGTCCACAGGGTACCTTCACTGAAGCTTTCTTT. The encoded protein is CASSPQGTFTEAFF. The variable domain in full, with the rest retrieved from reference TRBV28 and TRBJ1-1, is DVKVTQSSRYLVKRTGEKVFLECVQDMDHENMFWYRQDPGLGLRLIYFSYDVKMKEKGDIPEGYSVSREKKERFSLILESASTNQTSMYLCASSPQGTFTEAFFGQGTRLTVV.

The chain combines TRBV13 with TRBJ2-7; tentatively, D is TRBD1 (6 bases). Germline lookup yields CDR1 PRHDT and CDR2 FYEKMQ (reference sequence). This CDR3 contains 15 residues. The V end was cut by 2 bases, the J end by 4 bases, with 15 bases between. This chain's CDR3 is CASSLSRTDTYEQYF. CDR3 coding DNA: TGTGCCAGCAGCTTATCGAGGACAGATACGTACGAGCAGTACTTC.

This clone was picked up one time. The chain is built from TRBV28 and TRBJ2-7, with a weak D call TRBD2 (7 bases). The CDR3 extends over 15 amino acids. V lost 8 bases and J lost 2, with 19 bases in between. Germline V lookup: CDR1 MDHEN, CDR2 SYDVKM. The CDR3 nucleotides read TGTGCCAGCGGCCTCGGGGGGCTTTACACCTACGAGCAGTACTTC. Translation: CASGLGGLYTYEQYF.

The chain recombines TRBV5-1 with TRBJ1-4, with D perhaps matching TRBD1 (6 bases). The germline gives CDR1 SGHRS, CDR2 YFSETQ. The CDR3 has 14 residues. Trimming took 5 bases from V and 2 from J, leaving 10 bases between them. The CDR3 loop reads CASREQGTNEKLFF. The CDR3 nucleotides read TGCGCCAGCAGGGAGCAGGGGACTAATGAAAAACTGTTTTTT.

With respect to this clone: Other DNA sequences of this sample code for an identical CDR3. The chain has TRBV19 and TRBJ2-3; 10 nucleotides match TRBD2. The CDR3 extends over 15 amino acids. Per the germline V gene, CDR1 is LNHDA and CDR2 is SQIVND (reference sequence). Losses at the gene ends were 4 bases for V and 3 bases for J; bases not matched to a gene: 4. The CDR3 sequence is CASSNLAGVTDTQYF. The DNA of the CDR3 is TGTGCCAGTAGTAACCTAGCGGGAGTGACAGATACGCAGTATTTT.

As to this clone: This sample also contains other DNA sequences that code for the same CDR3. This chain connects TRBV27 to TRBJ1-4; 8 bases agree with TRBD1. The CDR3 loop spans 14 amino acids. The V segment lost 6 bases and the J segment 8 bases; nucleotides outside the gene matches: 8. Germline V gene lookup returns CDR1 MNHEY and CDR2 SMNVEV (reference sequence). The CDR3 DNA sequence: TGTGCCAGCAGACCAGGACAGGGTTGGGAAAAACTGTTTTTT. It translates to CASRPGQGWEKLFF.

This rearrangement joins TRBV27 to TRBJ2-7; D gene unclear. The length of the CDR3 is 13 residues. Deletions cut 4 bases from V and 8 bases from J, with 15 bases between. Germline V gene lookup returns CDR1 MNHEY and CDR2 SMNVEV (reference sequence). The CDR3 reads CASSSRRSLKQYF. In DNA, the CDR3 is TGTGCCAGCAGTTCGCGGCGGTCCCTGAAGCAGTACTTC.

The chain is built from TRBV11-2 and TRBJ2-3, with D hard to call. V gave up 4 bases and J gave up 4 bases, with 15 bases separating them. Germline CDR1 reads SGHAT; CDR2 reads FQNNGV. The CDR3 covers 15 residues. CDR3 bases: TGTGCCAGCAGCTGGGTGGCGTTTCGGGCAGATACGCAGTATTTT. This translates into CASSWVAFRADTQYF.

This chain joins TRBV11-3 and TRBJ2-1; either TRBD1 or TRBD2 may supply D (5 bases each). The CDR3 sequence is 17 residues long. Trimming left V 5 bases short and J 2 bases short, with 19 bases between. In germline, CDR1 is SGHNT, CDR2 YENEEA. Here the CDR3 reads CASSLGAGTVPYNEQFF. In nucleotides, the CDR3 is TGTGCCAGCAGCCTTGGGGCAGGGACGGTCCCCTACAATGAGCAGTTCTTC.

The gene calls are TRBV28 and TRBJ1-3, with a possible D match to TRBD1 (5 bases). Germline CDR1 MDHEN, CDR2 SYDVKM. V was shortened by 5 bases and J by 9 bases, with 14 bases between the two germline ends. The CDR3 has 13 amino acids. The CDR3 is CASSPSQGSTIYF. CDR3 bases: TGTGCCAGCAGTCCTTCCCAGGGCAGCACCATATATTTT.

The chain combines TRBV29-1 with TRBJ2-7; TRBD1 agrees at 10 bases. This CDR3 is 15 amino acids long. Germline V CDR1 and CDR2: SQVTM, ANQGSEA. The V and J ends lost 4 bases and 5 bases, in that order; junction bases with no gene match: 11. The CDR3 sequence: CSVGEGTGVRNEQYF. The DNA for the CDR3 is TGCAGCGTTGGAGAGGGGACAGGGGTTAGGAACGAGCAGTACTTC.

This chain links TRBV21-1 with TRBJ1-1; the table names TRBD1, a call not compared with the DNA. TRBV21-1 is annotated as a pseudogene. This CDR3 has 14 residues. For the CDR3, the DNA is TGTGCCAGCAGCACCCAGGCGCGACAACGTGAAGCTTTCTTT. This encodes CASSTQARQREAFF.

The rearrangement uses TRBV5-6 and TRBJ2-1; D perhaps matches TRBD2 (6 bases). Germline V lookup: CDR1 SGHDT, CDR2 YYEEEE. The CDR3 is made up of 15 amino acids. V lost 4 bases and J 5 bases, leaving 16 bases between the germline ends. This chain's CDR3 is CASSRQGLPHNEQFF. In DNA form, the CDR3 reads TGTGCCAGCAGCCGGCAGGGACTCCCCCACAATGAGCAGTTCTTC.

The gene calls are TRBV10-3 and TRBJ2-2, with D uncertain. This CDR3 has 13 amino acids. CDR1 is ENHRY, CDR2 SYGVKD, per germline. Deletions cut 7 bases from V and 3 bases from J, with 9 bases between. CDR3 nucleotides: TGTGCCATCAAGAACAAAGACACCGGGGAGCTGTTTTTT. Its protein product is CAIKNKDTGELFF.

The chain combines TRBV27 with TRBJ1-5; D is perhaps TRBD1 (5 bases). The V end was cut by 3 bases, the J end by 0 bases, with 12 bases between. Germline values: CDR1 MNHEY, CDR2 SMNVEV (reference sequence). The CDR3 totals 16 residues. The DNA for the CDR3 is TGTGCCAGCAGTTTTCGGGGGGTGTATAGCAATCAGCCCCAGCATTTT. Translated: CASSFRGVYSNQPQHF.